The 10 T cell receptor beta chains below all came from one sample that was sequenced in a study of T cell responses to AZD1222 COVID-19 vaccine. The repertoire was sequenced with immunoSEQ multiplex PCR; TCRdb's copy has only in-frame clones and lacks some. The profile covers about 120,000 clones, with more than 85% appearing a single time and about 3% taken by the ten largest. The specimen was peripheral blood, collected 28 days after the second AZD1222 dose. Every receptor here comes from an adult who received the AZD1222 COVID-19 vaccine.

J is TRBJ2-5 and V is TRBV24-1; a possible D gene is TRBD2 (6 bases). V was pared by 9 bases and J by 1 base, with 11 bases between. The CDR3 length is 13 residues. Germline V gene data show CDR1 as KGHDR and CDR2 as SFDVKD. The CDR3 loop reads CATSRGLQETQYF. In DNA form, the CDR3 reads TGTGCCACCTCTCGGGGACTCCAAGAGACCCAGTACTTC.

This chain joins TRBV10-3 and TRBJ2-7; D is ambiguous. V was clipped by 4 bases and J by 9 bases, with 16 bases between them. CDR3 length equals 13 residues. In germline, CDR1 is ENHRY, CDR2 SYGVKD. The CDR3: CAISAKTGAGQYF. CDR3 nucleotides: TGTGCCATCAGTGCCAAAACCGGTGCAGGGCAGTACTTC.

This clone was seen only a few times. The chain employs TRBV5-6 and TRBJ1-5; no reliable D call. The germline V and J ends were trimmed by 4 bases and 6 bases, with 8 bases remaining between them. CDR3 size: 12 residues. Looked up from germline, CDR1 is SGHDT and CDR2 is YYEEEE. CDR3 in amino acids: CASSAGFQPQHF. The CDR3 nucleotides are TGTGCCAGCAGCGCAGGTTTTCAGCCCCAGCATTTT.

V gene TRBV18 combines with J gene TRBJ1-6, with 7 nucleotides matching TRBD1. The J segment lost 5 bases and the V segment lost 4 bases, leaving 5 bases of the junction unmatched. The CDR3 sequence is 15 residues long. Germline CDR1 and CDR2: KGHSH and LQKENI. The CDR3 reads CASSQTGTDNSPLHF. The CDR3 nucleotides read TGTGCCAGCTCACAAACCGGGACAGATAATTCACCCCTCCACTTT.

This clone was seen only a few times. The CDR3 sequence: CASSPQTTSAKETQYF. DNA for the CDR3: TGCGCCAGCAGCCCTCAGACAACCTCGGCGAAAGAGACCCAGTACTTC. The rearrangement links TRBV5-1 to TRBJ2-5, with D unresolved. Germline values: CDR1 SGHRS, CDR2 YFSETQ. This CDR3 spans 16 amino acids. Trimming removed 4 bases at V and 3 bases at J, with 19 bases between.

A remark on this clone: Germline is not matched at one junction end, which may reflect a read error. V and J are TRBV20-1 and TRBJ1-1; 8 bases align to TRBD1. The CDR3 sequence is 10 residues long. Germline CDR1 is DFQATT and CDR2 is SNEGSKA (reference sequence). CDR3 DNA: TGTTGGGCCACACAGGGGGAGGCTTTCTTT. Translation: CWATQGEAFF.

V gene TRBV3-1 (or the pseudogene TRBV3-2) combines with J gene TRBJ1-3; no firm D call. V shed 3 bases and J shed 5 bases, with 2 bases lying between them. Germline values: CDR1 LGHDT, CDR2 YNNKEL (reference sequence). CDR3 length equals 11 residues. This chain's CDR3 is CASSQRNTIYF. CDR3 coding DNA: TGTGCCAGCAGCCAGAGAAACACCATATATTTT.

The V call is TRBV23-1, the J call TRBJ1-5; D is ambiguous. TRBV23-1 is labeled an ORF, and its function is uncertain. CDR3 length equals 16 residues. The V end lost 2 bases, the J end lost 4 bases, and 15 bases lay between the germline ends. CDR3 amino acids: CASSQPRGRPNQPQHF. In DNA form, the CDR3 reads TGCGCCAGCAGTCAACCTCGAGGGCGGCCGAATCAGCCCCAGCATTTT.

The CDR3 reads CATSEGGGLNQPQHF. The CDR3 region has the DNA TGTGCCACCAGTGAAGGGGGGGGACTGAATCAGCCCCAGCATTTT. The genes are TRBV24-1 and TRBJ1-5; tentative D call: TRBD1 (6 bases). V was clipped by 4 bases and J by 4 bases, with 13 bases between them. Germline lookup yields CDR1 KGHDR and CDR2 SFDVKD. The length of the CDR3 is 15 residues.

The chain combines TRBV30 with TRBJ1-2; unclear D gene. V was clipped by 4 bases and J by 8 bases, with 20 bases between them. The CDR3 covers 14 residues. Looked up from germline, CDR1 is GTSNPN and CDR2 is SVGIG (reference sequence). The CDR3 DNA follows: TGTGCCTGGAAGTTAAACAGCGCCGTCTGGGGCTACACCTTC. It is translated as CAWKLNSAVWGYTF.